This TCR beta chain was sequenced during a study of blood T cell repertoires in COVID-19. The CDR3 loop spans 16 amino acids. CDR1 and CDR2 (germline): LGHNA, YNFKEQ. The V end was cut by 4 bases, the J end by 6 bases, with 21 bases between. Using immunoSEQ multiplex PCR, the repertoire was profiled, and TCRdb retains in-frame clones only, with some absent. The sample includes 200,000 to 250,000 clones, 84% of them seen just once. This receptor was taken from a middle-aged woman who had recovered from COVID-19. The V and J genes are TRBV4-2 and TRBJ1-2, with D possibly matching TRBD1 (6 bases). Specimen: PBMCs or T cells enriched from blood (not recorded which). CDR3 sequence reads: CASSLQAHREGNGYTF. CDR3 DNA: TGTGCCAGCAGCCTTCAAGCACACAGGGAAGGTAATGGCTACACCTTC.